Sequencing of this T cell receptor (beta chain) was carried out in a study of T cell responses to AZD1222 COVID-19 vaccine. Here immunoSEQ multiplex PCR was the method, and the copy in TCRdb shows in-frame clones only, minus some. The sample consists of 150,000 to 200,000 clones, around 87% of them appearing once. The receptor was isolated from an adult in good health. Sequenced here: peripheral blood, sampled on day 0 of MenACWY control vaccination.

The CDR3 reads CASSPRRWNTIYF. The CDR3 bases are TGTGCCAGCAGCCCACGTAGATGGAACACCATATATTTT. This rearrangement joins TRBV11-2 to TRBJ1-3, with D hard to call. This CDR3 contains 13 residues. Germline loops: CDR1 SGHAT, CDR2 FQNNGV. V was trimmed by 5 bases and J by 7 bases, leaving 12 bases between them.